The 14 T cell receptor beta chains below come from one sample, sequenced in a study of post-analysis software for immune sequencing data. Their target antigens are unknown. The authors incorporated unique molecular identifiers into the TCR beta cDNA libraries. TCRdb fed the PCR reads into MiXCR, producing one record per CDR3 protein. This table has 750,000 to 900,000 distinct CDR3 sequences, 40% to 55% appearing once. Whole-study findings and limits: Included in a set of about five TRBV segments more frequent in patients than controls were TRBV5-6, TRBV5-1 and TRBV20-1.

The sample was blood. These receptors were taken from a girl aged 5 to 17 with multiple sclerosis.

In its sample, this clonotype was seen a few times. The CDR3 DNA is TGTGCCAGCAGCCGGGCAGGGGGAAGTTCCTACGAGCAGTACTTC. This sequence encodes CASSRAGGSSYEQYF. The chain recombines TRBV3-1 with TRBJ2-4; 7 nucleotides line up with TRBD1. The DNA matches TRBJ2-7 better at its end, which makes the J call doubtful. Germline assignment: CDR1 LGHDT and CDR2 YNNKEL (reference sequence). The CDR3 is made up of 15 amino acids.

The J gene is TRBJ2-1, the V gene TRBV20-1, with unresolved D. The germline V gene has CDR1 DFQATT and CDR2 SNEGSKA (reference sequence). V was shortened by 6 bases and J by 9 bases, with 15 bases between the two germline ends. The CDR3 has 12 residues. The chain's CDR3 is CSAPGVIGEQFF. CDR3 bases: TGCAGTGCCCCCGGAGTGATAGGTGAGCAGTTCTTC.

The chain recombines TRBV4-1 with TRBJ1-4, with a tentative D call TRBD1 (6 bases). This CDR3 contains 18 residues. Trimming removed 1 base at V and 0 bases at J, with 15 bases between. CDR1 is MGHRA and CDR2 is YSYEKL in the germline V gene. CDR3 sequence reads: CASSQGWAGASTNEKLFF. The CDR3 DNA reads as TGCGCCAGCAGCCAAGGTTGGGCAGGGGCCTCAACTAATGAAAAACTGTTTTTT.

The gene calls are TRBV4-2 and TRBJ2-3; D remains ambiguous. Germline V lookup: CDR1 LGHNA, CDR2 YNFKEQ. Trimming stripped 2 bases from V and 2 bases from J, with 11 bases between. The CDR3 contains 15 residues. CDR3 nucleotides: TGTGCCAGCAGCCAATACGCGGACGACACAGATACGCAGTATTTT. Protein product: CASSQYADDTDTQYF.

CDR3 bases: TGCGCCAGCAGCCAAGATTTTTTCACAGCCAATGGCTACACCTTC. It translates to CASSQDFFTANGYTF. J is TRBJ1-2 and V is TRBV4-3, with unresolved D. The CDR3 consists of 15 residues. Trimming cost V 0 bases and J 6 bases, with 14 bases left between them. Germline lookup yields CDR1 LGHNA and CDR2 YSLEER.

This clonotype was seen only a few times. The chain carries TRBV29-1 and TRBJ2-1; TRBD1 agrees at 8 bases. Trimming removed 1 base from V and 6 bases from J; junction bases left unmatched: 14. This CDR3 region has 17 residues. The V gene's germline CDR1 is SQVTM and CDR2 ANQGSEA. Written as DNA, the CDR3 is TGCAGCGTTGAAGGCCTACAGGGGGTAAACAGTCCCAATGAGCAGTTCTTC. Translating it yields CSVEGLQGVNSPNEQFF.

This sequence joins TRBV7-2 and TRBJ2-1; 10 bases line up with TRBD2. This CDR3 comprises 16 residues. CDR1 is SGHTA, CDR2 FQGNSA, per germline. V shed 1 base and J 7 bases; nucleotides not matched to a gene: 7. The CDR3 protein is CASSLGGLAGVNEQFF. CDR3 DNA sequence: TGTGCCAGCAGCTTAGGGGGGCTAGCGGGAGTGAATGAGCAGTTCTTC.

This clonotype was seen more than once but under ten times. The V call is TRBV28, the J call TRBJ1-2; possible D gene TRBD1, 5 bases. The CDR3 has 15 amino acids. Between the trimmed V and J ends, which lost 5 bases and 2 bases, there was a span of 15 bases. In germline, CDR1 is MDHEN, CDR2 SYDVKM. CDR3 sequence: CASSRGDRMNYGYTF. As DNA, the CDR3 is TGTGCCAGCAGTCGAGGGGATAGGATGAACTATGGCTACACCTTC.

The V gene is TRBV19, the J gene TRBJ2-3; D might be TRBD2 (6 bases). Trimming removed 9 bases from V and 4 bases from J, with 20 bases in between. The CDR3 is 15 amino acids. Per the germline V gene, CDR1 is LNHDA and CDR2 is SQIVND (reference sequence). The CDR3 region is CASCMGGREADTQYF. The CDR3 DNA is TGTGCCAGCTGTATGGGGGGAAGAGAAGCAGATACGCAGTATTTT.

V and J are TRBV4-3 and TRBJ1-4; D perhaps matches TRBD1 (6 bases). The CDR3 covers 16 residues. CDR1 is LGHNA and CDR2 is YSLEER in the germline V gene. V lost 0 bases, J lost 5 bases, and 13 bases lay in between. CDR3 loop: CASSQDFGTYNEKLFF. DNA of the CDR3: TGCGCCAGCAGCCAAGATTTCGGGACATACAATGAAAAACTGTTTTTT.

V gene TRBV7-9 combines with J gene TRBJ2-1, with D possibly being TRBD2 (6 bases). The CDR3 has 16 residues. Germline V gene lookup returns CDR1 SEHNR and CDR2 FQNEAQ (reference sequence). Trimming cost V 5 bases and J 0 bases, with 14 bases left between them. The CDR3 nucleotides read TGTGCCAGCAGCCCCCAAGCGGGCTTCTCCTACAATGAGCAGTTCTTC. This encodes CASSPQAGFSYNEQFF.

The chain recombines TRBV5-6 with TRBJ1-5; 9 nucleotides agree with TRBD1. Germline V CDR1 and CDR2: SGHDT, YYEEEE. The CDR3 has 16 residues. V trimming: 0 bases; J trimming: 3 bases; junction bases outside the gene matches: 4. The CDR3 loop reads CASSLDGQGINQPQHF. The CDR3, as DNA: TGTGCCAGCAGCTTGGACGGACAGGGGATCAATCAGCCCCAGCATTTT.

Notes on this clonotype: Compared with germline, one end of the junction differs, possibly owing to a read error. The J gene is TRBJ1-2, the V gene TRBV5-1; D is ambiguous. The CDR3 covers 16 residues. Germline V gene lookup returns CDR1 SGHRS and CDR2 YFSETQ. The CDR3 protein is CASSLGGDPQFHGYTF. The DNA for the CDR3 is TGCGCCAGTAGCTTGGGAGGCGACCCACAGTTCCATGGCTACACCTTC. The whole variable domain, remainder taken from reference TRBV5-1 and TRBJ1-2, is KAGVTQTPRYLIKTRGQQVTLSCSPISGHRSVSWYQQTPGQGLQFLFEYFSETQRNKGNFPGRFSGRQFSNSRSEMNVSTLELGDSALYLCASSLGGDPQFHGYTFGSGTRLTVV.

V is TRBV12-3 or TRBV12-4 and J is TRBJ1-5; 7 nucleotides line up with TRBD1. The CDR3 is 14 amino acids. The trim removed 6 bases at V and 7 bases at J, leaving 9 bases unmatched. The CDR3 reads CASSPRGVPQPQHF. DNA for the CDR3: TGTGCCAGCAGCCCCAGGGGGGTTCCGCAGCCCCAGCATTTT.